This T cell receptor beta chain was documented in a study of beta chain features in type 1 diabetes. Looked up from germline, CDR1 is LGHNA and CDR2 is YSLEER. V lost 0 bases and J lost 5, with 8 bases in between. The CDR3 spans 14 residues. The isolated RNA, all of it, was reverse transcribed, so expressed TCRB transcripts were what got sequenced. For naive, central memory and regulatory T cell samples, reads averaged around 3.6 million. Using immunoSEQ multiplex PCR, the repertoire was profiled, and TCRdb retains in-frame clones only, with some absent. Of 350,000 to 400,000 clones in the sample, over 9.5% are singletons; the top ten hold 0.0095% to 0.011%. Notes on the study in general: Shorter TCRB CDR3s, moderately but significantly so, marked every one of the four CD4+ subsets in Type 1 diabetes patients.

Using CD45RO/CCR7/CD25/CD127/CD95/CD27, CD4+ naive, central memory, regulatory and stem cell-like memory cells were sorted. This clone appeared a few times. What it recognizes is unknown. Sequencing was done on a sample of naive CD4+ T cells from blood. The clonotype originates from a woman aged 18-35 years with type 1 diabetes. The gene calls are TRBV4-3 and TRBJ1-5; D not resolved. CDR3 DNA: TGCGCCAGCAGCCAAGATCCGGTCTATCAGCCCCAGCATTTT. Amino acid sequence: CASSQDPVYQPQHF.